This T cell receptor (beta chain) was captured by sequencing in a study of cytomegalovirus exposure and HLA in healthy donors. Turning to the study itself: Counted in an early data release were about 85 million unique TCRs from HLA-typed donors.

PCR employed 60 Vbeta and 13 Jbeta primers. Some clones are missing from TCRdb's copy, which holds only in-frame ones; the method was immunoSEQ multiplex PCR. The table records around 170,000 clones, more than 75% of them present only once. Donors sampled were nominally healthy, though unrecorded immune exposures were likely. V lost 3 bases and J lost 2, with 9 bases in between. Germline assignment: CDR1 LNHDA and CDR2 SQIVND (reference sequence). The CDR3 is made up of 14 amino acids. Notes on this clone: Antigen: not known.

Points from the study as a whole: Sequencing likely generated an artifact that appeared as a cluster of highly shared sequence variants. Being productive about 87% or about 30% of the time was typical of most TCR beta V segments in an earlier analysis.

J is TRBJ2-3 and V is TRBV19; no clear D gene. This receptor was obtained from a woman aged 45-59 years in good health and CMV-seropositive. Sequencing used PBMCs. CDR3 in amino acids: CASSILLFTDTQYF. The CDR3 region has the DNA TGTGCCAGTAGTATTCTACTATTCACAGATACGCAGTATTTT.